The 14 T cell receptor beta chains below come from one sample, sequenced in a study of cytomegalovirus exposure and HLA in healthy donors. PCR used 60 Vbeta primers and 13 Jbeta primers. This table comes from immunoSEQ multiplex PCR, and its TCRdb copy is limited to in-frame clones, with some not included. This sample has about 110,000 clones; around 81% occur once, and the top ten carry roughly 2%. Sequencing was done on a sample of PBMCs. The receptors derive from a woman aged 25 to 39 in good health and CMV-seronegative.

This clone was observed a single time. The CDR3 bases are TGCGCCAGCAGTCAAAATTCTGGGGCGGGACGACTCCCGTATTTT. Translation gives CASSQNSGAGRLPYF. This sequence joins TRBV23-1 and TRBJ2-3, with D perhaps matching TRBD2 (6 bases). TRBV23-1 is flagged as an ORF with uncertain function. CDR3 length equals 15 residues. V lost 2 bases to trimming and J lost 14 bases, with 23 bases between them.

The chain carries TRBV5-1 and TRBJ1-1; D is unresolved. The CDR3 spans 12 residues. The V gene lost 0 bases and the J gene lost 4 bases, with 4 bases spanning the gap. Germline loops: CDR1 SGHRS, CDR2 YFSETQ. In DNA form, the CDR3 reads TGCGCCAGCAGCTTGGGCAGCACTGAAGCTTTCTTT. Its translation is CASSLGSTEAFF.

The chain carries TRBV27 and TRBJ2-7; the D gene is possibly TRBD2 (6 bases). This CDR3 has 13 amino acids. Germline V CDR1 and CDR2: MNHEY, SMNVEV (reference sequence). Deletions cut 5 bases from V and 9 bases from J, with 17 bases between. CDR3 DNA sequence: TGTGCCAGCAGTCCCCTTACTGGGGGAGGGCAGTACTTC. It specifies CASSPLTGGGQYF.

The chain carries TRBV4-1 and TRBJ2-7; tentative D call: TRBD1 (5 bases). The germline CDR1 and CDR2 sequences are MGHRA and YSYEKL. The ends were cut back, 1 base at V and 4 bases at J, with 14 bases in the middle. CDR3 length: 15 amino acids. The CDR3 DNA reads TGCGCCAGCAGCCAAGGGCAGGGAAAGGCTTACGAGCAGTACTTC. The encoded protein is CASSQGQGKAYEQYF.

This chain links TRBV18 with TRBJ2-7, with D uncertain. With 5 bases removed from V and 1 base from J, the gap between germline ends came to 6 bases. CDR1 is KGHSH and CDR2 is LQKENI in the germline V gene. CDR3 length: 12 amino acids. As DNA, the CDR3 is TGTGCCAGCTCAGGAGAATCCTACGAGCAGTACTTC. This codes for CASSGESYEQYF.

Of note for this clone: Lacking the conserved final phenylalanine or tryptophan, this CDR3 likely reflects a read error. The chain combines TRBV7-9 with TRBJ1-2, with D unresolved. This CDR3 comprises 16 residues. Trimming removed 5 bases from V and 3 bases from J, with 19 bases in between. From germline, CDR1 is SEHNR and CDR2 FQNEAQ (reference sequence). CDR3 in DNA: TGTGCCAGCAGCGATCCGTACGAGAGGACGGACTATGGCTACACCCTC. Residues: CASSDPYERTDYGYTL.

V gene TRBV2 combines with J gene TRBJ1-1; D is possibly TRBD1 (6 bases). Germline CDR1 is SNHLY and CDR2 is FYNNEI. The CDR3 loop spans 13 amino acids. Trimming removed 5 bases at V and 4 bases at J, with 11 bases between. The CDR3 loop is CASSPQGGTEAFF. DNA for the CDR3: TGTGCCAGCAGTCCACAGGGCGGCACTGAAGCTTTCTTT.

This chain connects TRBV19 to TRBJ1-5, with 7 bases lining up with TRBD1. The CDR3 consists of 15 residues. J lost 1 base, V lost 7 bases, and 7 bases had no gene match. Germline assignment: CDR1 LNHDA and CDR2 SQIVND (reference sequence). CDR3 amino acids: CASTNYRGSNQPQHF. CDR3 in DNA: TGTGCCAGTACCAACTACAGGGGAAGCAATCAGCCCCAGCATTTT.

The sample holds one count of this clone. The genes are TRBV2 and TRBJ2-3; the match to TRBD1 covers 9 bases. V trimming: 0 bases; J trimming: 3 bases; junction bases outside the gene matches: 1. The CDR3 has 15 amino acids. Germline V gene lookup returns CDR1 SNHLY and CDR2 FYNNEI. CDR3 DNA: TGTGCCAGCAGTGAAGCGGGACAGGGTACAGATACGCAGTATTTT. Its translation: CASSEAGQGTDTQYF.

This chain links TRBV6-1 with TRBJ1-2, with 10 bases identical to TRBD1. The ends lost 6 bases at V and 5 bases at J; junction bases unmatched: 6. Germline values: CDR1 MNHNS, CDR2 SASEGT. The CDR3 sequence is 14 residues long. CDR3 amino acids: CASSGQGGTYGYTF. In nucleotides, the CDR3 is TGTGCCAGCAGCGGACAGGGGGGCACATATGGCTACACCTTC.

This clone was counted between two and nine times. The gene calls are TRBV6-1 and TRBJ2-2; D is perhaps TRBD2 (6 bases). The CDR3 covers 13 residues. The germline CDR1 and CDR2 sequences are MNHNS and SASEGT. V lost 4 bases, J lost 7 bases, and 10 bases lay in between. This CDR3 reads CASSVGLDGELFF. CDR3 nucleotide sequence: TGTGCCAGCAGTGTGGGACTTGACGGGGAGCTGTTTTTT.

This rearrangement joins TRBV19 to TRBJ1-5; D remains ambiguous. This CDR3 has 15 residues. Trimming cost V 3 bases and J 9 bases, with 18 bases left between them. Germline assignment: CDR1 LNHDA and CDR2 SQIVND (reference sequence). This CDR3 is CASSMEAAASLPQHF. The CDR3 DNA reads TGTGCCAGTAGTATGGAGGCGGCGGCTTCGCTGCCCCAGCATTTT.

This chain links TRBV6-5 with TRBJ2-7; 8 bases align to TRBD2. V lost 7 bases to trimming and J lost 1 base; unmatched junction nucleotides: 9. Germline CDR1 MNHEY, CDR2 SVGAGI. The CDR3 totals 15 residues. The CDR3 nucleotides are TGTGCCAGCAACCCGGGGGCGGGGGGTTCCTACGAGCAGTACTTC. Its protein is CASNPGAGGSYEQYF.

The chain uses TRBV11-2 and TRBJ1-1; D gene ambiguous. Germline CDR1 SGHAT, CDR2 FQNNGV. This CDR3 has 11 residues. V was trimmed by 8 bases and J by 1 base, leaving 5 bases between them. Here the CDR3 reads CASRGNTEAFF. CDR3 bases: TGTGCCAGCCGGGGGAACACTGAAGCTTTCTTT.